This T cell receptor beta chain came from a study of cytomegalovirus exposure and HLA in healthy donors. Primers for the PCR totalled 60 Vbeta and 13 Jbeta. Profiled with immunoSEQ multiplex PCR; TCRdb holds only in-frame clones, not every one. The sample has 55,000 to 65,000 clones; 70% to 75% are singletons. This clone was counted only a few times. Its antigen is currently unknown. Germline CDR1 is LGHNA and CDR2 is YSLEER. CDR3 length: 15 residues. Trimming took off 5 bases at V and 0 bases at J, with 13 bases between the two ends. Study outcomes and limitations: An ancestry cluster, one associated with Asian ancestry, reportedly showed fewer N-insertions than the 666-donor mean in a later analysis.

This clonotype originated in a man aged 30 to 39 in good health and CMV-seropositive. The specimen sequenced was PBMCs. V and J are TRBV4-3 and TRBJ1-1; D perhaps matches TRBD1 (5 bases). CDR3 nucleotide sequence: TGCGCCAGCAGCTCGACAGCTAACATGAACACTGAAGCTTTCTTT. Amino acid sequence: CASSSTANMNTEAFF.